Listed here is a single T cell receptor beta chain. Its matching antigen is unknown. The data originate from a study of T cell repertoires in cytomegalovirus infection. Study-level background: Recently identified HLA-C-restricted and well-studied HLA-B-restricted CMV epitopes were used. Both a matching HLA type and CMV infection were indicated by public TCR beta signatures.

One entry per CDR3 protein, called by TCRdb with MiXCR from the reads. The table records about 890,000 distinct CDR3 sequences, roughly 30% of them present only once. Germline loops: CDR1 SGHVS, CDR2 FNYEAQ. The CDR3 consists of 13 residues. Trimming removed 0 bases from V and 7 bases from J, with 7 bases in between. This specimen consisted of cultured CD8+ T cells from PBMCs, obtained from culture after CMV antigen stimulation. The clonotype comes from a human donor in good health (CMV status not recorded). Some clones in this sample may be carry-over from other donors' samples. The rearrangement uses TRBV7-6 and TRBJ1-5; no definite D call. This chain's CDR3 is CASSLAGKQPQHF. CDR3 nucleotides: TGTGCCAGCAGCTTAGCGGGGAAACAGCCCCAGCATTTT.